This T cell receptor (beta chain) was documented in a study of T cell responses to AZD1222 COVID-19 vaccine. Libraries were prepared by immunoSEQ multiplex PCR; TCRdb keeps only in-frame clonotypes and omits some of them. The table includes roughly 200,000 clones, around 90% detected once. Here the sequenced sample was peripheral blood, taken on day 0 of AZD1222 vaccination. This TCR came from an adult in good health.

The CDR3, as DNA: TGTGCCAGCAGTTTTGGGACAGGGAGTTTTTCTGGAAACACCATATATTTT. This gives the protein CASSFGTGSFSGNTIYF. J is TRBJ1-3 and V is TRBV28, with 9 nucleotides matching TRBD1. The CDR3 contains 17 residues. Germline lookup yields CDR1 MDHEN and CDR2 SYDVKM. V was pared by 3 bases and J by 1 base, with 7 bases of the junction left unmatched.